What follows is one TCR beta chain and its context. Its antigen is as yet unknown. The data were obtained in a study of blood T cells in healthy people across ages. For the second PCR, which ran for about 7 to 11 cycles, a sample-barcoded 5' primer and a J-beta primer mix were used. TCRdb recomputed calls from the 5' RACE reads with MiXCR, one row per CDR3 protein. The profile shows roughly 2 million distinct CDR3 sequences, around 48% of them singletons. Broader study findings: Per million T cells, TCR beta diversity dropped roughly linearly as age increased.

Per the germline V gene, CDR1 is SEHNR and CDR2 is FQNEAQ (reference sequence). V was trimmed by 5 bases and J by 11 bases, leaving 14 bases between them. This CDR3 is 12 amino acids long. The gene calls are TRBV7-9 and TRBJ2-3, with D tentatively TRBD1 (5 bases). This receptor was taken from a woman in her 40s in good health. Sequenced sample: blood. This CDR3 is CASSQSGQRQYF. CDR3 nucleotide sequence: TGTGCCAGCAGCCAGTCCGGACAAAGGCAGTATTTT.